This T cell receptor beta chain came from a study of shared clonotypes between healthy human individuals. V lost 5 bases and J 1 base, leaving 8 bases between the germline ends. The germline CDR1 and CDR2 sequences are SGHTA and FQGNSA. This CDR3 spans 13 amino acids. The DNA input per sorted-subset replicate PCR was roughly 180 ng, corresponding to 25,000 to 35,000 T cell genomes. Clones were read by immunoSEQ multiplex PCR, and TCRdb kept only the in-frame ones, dropping some. This sample has around 1 million clones, with about three quarters found just once. This clone rates as medium-sized. This sequence was found in a man between 18 and 35 years old in good health. The chain employs TRBV7-2 and TRBJ1-1; D might be TRBD1 (6 bases). The sample comprised memory CD4+ T cells sorted from blood. Subset here: CD45RA-negative fraction. The CDR3 sequence: CASSPGQNTEAFF. The CDR3, as DNA: TGTGCCAGCAGCCCGGGACAGAACACTGAAGCTTTCTTT.